What follows is one TCR beta chain and its context. CDR3 size: 15 residues. J gave up 4 bases and V 7 bases, and 8 bases lay outside the gene matches. CDR1 is SNHLY, CDR2 FYNNEI, per germline. The record originates from a study of blood T cell repertoires in COVID-19. Study-level background: The United States, Italy and Spain provided the acute and convalescent COVID-19 samples. Nucleic acid was either cDNA or gDNA, and it came from T cells, B-cell-depleted T cells, or PBMCs.

Original methodology: Estimates of nucleated cell counts were drawn from the amplification of reference gene primers. The assay was immunoSEQ multiplex PCR, and TCRdb's table has in-frame clones only and misses some. V, J and clone size reflect that table, while D and trimming were determined from the DNA. The sample lists 100,000 to 150,000 clones, around nine tenths seen once, with about 2% in the top ten. This clonotype was obtained from a man between 65 and 85 years old with active COVID-19. V is TRBV2 and J is TRBJ2-1; TRBD2 matches at 9 bases. The sample was peripheral blood. The CDR3 sequence: CASITHSGRYNEQFF. CDR3 DNA sequence: TGTGCCAGCATAACCCACAGCGGGAGGTACAATGAGCAGTTCTTC. Using reference TRBV2 and TRBJ2-1 for the parts outside the CDR3, the full variable domain is EPEVTQTPSHQVTQMGQEVILRCVPISNHLYFYWYRQILGQKVEFLVSFYNNEISEKSEIFDDQFSVERPDGSNFTLKIRSTKLEDSAMYFCASITHSGRYNEQFFGPGTRLTVL.